A single sample is the source of the 7 T cell receptor beta chains below, sequenced in a study of blood T cell repertoires in COVID-19. The table came from immunoSEQ multiplex PCR; TCRdb's copy has only in-frame clones and leaves some out. The table records over 100,000 clones, roughly nine tenths of them present only once. The sample comprised peripheral blood. Every receptor here comes from a man between 35 and 55 years old with acute or convalescent COVID-19.

This chain joins TRBV9 and TRBJ2-7; TRBD2 is a possible D gene (7 bases). Trimming shortened V by 4 bases and J by 0 bases, and 23 bases separated the two germline ends. The germline V gene has CDR1 SGDLS and CDR2 YYNGEE. The CDR3 has 18 residues. This chain's CDR3 is CASSPIWGGPDGSYEQYF. The CDR3 region has the DNA TGTGCCAGCAGCCCCATTTGGGGGGGGCCCGACGGCTCCTACGAGCAGTACTTC.

The rearrangement joins TRBV6-5 to TRBJ1-4; 7 bases are shared with TRBD1. The CDR3 sequence is 12 residues long. The V and J ends lost 9 bases and 7 bases, in that order; junction bases with no gene match: 5. Germline CDR1 reads MNHEY; CDR2 reads SVGAGI. CDR3 coding DNA: TGTGCCAGGAGGACAGGAGGTGAAAAACTGTTTTTT. It encodes CARRTGGEKLFF.

About this clone itself: Different DNA sequences within this sample yield the same CDR3. The V call is TRBV5-4, the J call TRBJ2-7; maybe TRBD2 (5 bases). V was trimmed by 4 bases and J by 3 bases, leaving 5 bases between them. The germline V gene encodes CDR1 SGHNT and CDR2 YYREEE (reference sequence). The CDR3 has 11 residues. CDR3 amino acids: CASSGGYEQYF. CDR3 nucleotide sequence: TGTGCCAGCAGCGGAGGCTACGAGCAGTACTTC. Supplemented by reference TRBV5-4 and TRBJ2-7, the full variable domain reads ETGVTQSPTHLIKTRGQQVTLRCSSQSGHNTVSWYQQALGQGPQFIFQYYREEENGRGNFPPRFSGLQFPNYSSELNVNALELDDSALYLCASSGGYEQYFGPGTRLTVT.

This chain links TRBV18 with TRBJ2-7; D remains ambiguous. Between the trimmed V and J ends, which lost 3 bases and 5 bases, there was a span of 11 bases. The CDR3 has 13 residues. The germline V gene encodes CDR1 KGHSH and CDR2 LQKENI. This CDR3 reads CASSPTGSHEQYF. CDR3 in DNA: TGTGCCAGCTCACCCACGGGTTCCCACGAGCAGTACTTC.

As to this clone: Other nucleotide sequences in the sample specify the same CDR3. CDR3 protein: CASSIGGSSYEQYF. The CDR3 region has the DNA TGTGCCAGTAGTATCGGCGGGAGCTCCTACGAGCAGTACTTC. The chain joins TRBV19 to TRBJ2-7; 7 bases are shared with TRBD2. Germline V CDR1 and CDR2: LNHDA, SQIVND (reference sequence). V gave up 3 bases and J gave up 0 bases; unmatched junction bases: 2. The CDR3 has 14 residues.

The sample holds one count of this clone. The genes are TRBV18 and TRBJ1-2; TRBD1 agrees at 7 bases. CDR1 is KGHSH and CDR2 is LQKENI in the germline V gene. The trim removed 3 bases at V and 3 bases at J, leaving 10 bases unmatched. There are 16 residues in the CDR3. The CDR3 coding sequence is TGTGCCAGCTCACCCGGACAGGCGCCTTTAGACTATGGCTACACCTTC. Protein: CASSPGQAPLDYGYTF.

The chain carries TRBV5-1 and TRBJ1-1; D is ambiguous. Looked up from germline, CDR1 is SGHRS and CDR2 is YFSETQ. This CDR3 region has 16 residues. V lost 0 bases to trimming and J lost 0 bases, with 12 bases between them. The CDR3 loop is CASSLGVQILNTEAFF. CDR3 in DNA: TGCGCCAGCAGCTTGGGTGTTCAGATATTGAACACTGAAGCTTTCTTT.